This T cell receptor beta chain came from a study of PD-L1 blockade in urothelial cancer (dated by TCRdb to about 2017). Describing the broader study: Therapy was started in the mid-2010s for all patients, and atezolizumab 1,200 mg was administered intravenously every 3 weeks. Pretreatment blood TCR-seq was available for around 29 patients, at least one posttreatment blood collection was obtained for about 24 patients, and tumor TCR-seq was available for about 24 patients. In the same patients, whole exome sequencing and RNA sequencing of pretreatment tumors were performed in addition to TCR sequencing. Patients had an ECOG performance status of 0 or 1 and had received between 0 and 3 prior chemotherapy regimens. Pretreatment tumor samples, along with matched peripheral blood serially collected before and after atezolizumab treatment, were subjected to TCR sequencing. About nine tenths of the roughly 30 patients were males with bladder-origin urothelial cancer, and about 60% of the roughly 30 reported a prior smoking history. Blood samples were analyzed at two time points: 3 weeks after treatment start (second dose) and 6 weeks after treatment start. Durable clinical benefit was defined as progression-free survival longer than 6 months, and TCR features were also tested against progression-free and overall survival. A median of approximately 140,000 T cells and fewer than 85,000 unique TCRs was obtained from blood samples, and a median clonality of about 0.08 was observed. Somatic, immune and clinical correlates of response to PD-L1 blockade with atezolizumab in urothelial cancer were the focus of an exploratory multi-omic analysis. Durable clinical benefit was achieved by nine patients but not by the remaining 20. General findings and caveats noted by the study authors: Because the sample size was small (n ≈ 29) and many of the analyses were exploratory, the results are meant to be hypothesis-generating. At 3 weeks after the start of treatment, tumor-associated TCR clones in peripheral blood had expanded more in patients with durable benefit (n ≈ 24, p = 0.022). Improved progression-free and overall survival was found to be associated with pretreatment peripheral blood TCR clonality below the median.

As concerns this clone: The antigen it binds to is not known. Per-nucleotide qualities are absent, and no much larger clonotype sits a single base away.

V gives up 2 bases and J gives up 4 bases, and the segment between their germline ends measures 20 bases. CDR1 and CDR2 were assigned from the germline V gene as MDHEN and SYDVKM. From the cysteine up to the phenylalanine, the CDR3 has a length of 18 residues. Kept here is only the CDR3 DNA, which spans 54 bases and is read in frame from base 1. Each PCR received spiked-in synthetic TCR analog templates so that absolute template abundance could be estimated from read counts. The immunoSEQ assay used bias-controlled V and J gene primers to amplify TCRbeta CDR3 regions from genomic DNA. Sequencing of rearranged TCRbeta segments was done at approximately 20X coverage. The authors' analysis ran thus. Sequencing errors were corrected by clustering, and CDR3s were annotated against IMGT so that V, D and J genes could be assigned. Out-of-frame and stop-codon sequences were excluded, and only productive TCRbeta rearrangements were used in downstream analyses. Clonality was computed as one minus Shannon entropy normalized by the log of the number of unique productive sequences. Fisher's exact test with Benjamini-Hochberg correction, using a cutoff of adjusted p below 0.01, was how clones that differed between time points or between blood and tumor were identified. Entries here come from immuneACCESS through TCRdb and include only in-frame sequences with V and J called. Some clones fail to appear in such tables; in the studies checked, an unresolved V gene covers under half of the shortfall, and the cause of the remainder is unknown. Clone size and V and J calls were adopted from that table, with D and trimming inferred from the DNA. The sample records about 45,000 clones, 83% of which are singletons. About 15% of the sample is in the top ten clones.

Sample time point, as interpreted from the label and publication: peripheral blood 6 weeks after treatment start. The cohort included roughly 30 patients with locally advanced or metastatic urothelial carcinoma who were treated at Memorial Sloan Kettering on a trial protocol. Peripheral blood mononuclear cells were collected pretreatment and during treatment, with between 1 and 8 total time points per patient. The Qiagen DNeasy Blood extraction kit was used to purify genomic DNA from total PBMCs and tumor samples. PBMCs were collected pretreatment and during treatment and were isolated and stored as previously described.

Sequenced material: PBMCs, taken around atezolizumab (anti-PD-L1) treatment. Recombination joined TRBV28 with TRBJ1-4; perhaps TRBD1 is the D gene, with 5 bases matching. The receptor was derived from a man aged 60-69 years with urothelial cancer. The nucleotides read TGTGCCAGCAGTTTAGCAGGCTTCTCAGGGATAAATAATGAAAAACTGTTTTTT. This encodes CASSLAGFSGINNEKLFF.